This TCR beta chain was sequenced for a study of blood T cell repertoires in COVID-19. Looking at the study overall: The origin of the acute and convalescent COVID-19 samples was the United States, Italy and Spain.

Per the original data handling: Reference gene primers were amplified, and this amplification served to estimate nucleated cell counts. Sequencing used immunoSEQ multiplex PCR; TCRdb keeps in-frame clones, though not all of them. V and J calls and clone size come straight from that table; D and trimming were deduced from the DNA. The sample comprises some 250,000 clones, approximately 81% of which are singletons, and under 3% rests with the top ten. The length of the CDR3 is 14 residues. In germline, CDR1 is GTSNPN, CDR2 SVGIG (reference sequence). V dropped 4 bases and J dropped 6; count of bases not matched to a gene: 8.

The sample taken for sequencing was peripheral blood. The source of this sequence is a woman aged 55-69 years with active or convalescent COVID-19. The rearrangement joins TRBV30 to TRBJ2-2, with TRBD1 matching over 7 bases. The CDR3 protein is CAWKPDREPGELFF. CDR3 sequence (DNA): TGTGCCTGGAAACCCGACAGGGAACCCGGGGAGCTGTTTTTT.